This TCR beta chain is from a study of T-cell memory formation after mild COVID-19. Whole-study findings and limits: CD4+ contracting clones were found mainly in CM and EM, and CD8+ ones in EMRA.

A remark on this clonotype: What it binds is unknown.

The V gene's germline CDR1 is MGHDK and CDR2 SYGVNS. Trimming shortened V by 3 bases and J by 3 bases, and 8 bases separated the two germline ends. The CDR3 runs to 13 residues. TCRdb processed the 5' RACE reads anew with MiXCR; each CDR3 protein has one entry. The sample has around 340,000 distinct CDR3 sequences; approximately 14% are singletons. The clonotype originates from a man aged 18 to 30 who had mild COVID-19 (a few samples of this study predate the infection). Cell type and time point are not known. The chain combines TRBV25-1 with TRBJ1-2; D is uncertain. The sequenced sample consisted of PBMCs or a T cell subset sorted from them (not recorded which). The CDR3 nucleotides read TGTGCCAGCAGTGACAGCGTCGACTATGGCTACACCTTC. It translates to CASSDSVDYGYTF.